This TCR beta chain was captured by sequencing in a study of blood T cells in healthy people across ages. With a J-beta primer mix and a sample-barcoded 5' primer, a second PCR ran about 7 to 12 cycles. A single record per CDR3 protein comes from TCRdb applying MiXCR to the 5' RACE reads. This table has 660,000 or so distinct CDR3 sequences, about 54% appearing once. The CDR3 runs 15 residues. V dropped 6 bases and J dropped 4; count of bases not matched to a gene: 11. CDR1 SNHLY and CDR2 FYNNEI come from the germline V gene. The chain has TRBV2 and TRBJ1-1; TRBD1 aligns across 7 bases. The source of this sequence is a man aged 55 to 70 in good health. Sequencing was done on a sample of blood. The CDR3: CASRNTGVVATEAFF. CDR3 DNA sequence: TGTGCCAGCAGAAATACAGGGGTGGTAGCCACTGAAGCTTTCTTT.